This T cell receptor beta chain was sequenced for a study of response to subunit inactivated influenza vaccine. Only a few counts were recorded for this clonotype. Per the germline V gene, CDR1 is SGHVS and CDR2 is FQNEAQ. The length of the CDR3 is 14 residues. The V and J ends lost 5 bases and 9 bases respectively, with 17 bases between them. TCRdb itself ran the RT-PCR reads through MiXCR, one entry per CDR3 protein. The sample yields fewer than 650,000 distinct CDR3 sequences, over 10% seen once. Specimen: PBMCs from blood, collected roughly 6 weeks after vaccination. This clonotype was sampled from a man aged 45-65 years who received an inactivated influenza vaccine. The rearrangement links TRBV7-8 to TRBJ2-1, with D tentatively TRBD2 (5 bases). The CDR3 here is CASSARERAVEQFF. The CDR3 coding sequence is TGTGCCAGCAGCGCCAGAGAGAGGGCGGTTGAGCAGTTCTTC.